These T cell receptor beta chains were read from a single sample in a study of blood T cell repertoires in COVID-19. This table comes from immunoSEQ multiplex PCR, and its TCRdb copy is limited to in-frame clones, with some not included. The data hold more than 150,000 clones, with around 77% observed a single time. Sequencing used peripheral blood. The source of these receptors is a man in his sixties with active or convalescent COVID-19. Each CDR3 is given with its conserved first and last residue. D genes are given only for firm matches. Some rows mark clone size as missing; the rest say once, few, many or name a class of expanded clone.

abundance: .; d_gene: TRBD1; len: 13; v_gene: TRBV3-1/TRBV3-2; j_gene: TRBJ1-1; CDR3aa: CASSQRQGGEAFF; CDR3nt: TGTGCCAGCAGCCAACGACAGGGAGGTGAAGCTTTCTTT
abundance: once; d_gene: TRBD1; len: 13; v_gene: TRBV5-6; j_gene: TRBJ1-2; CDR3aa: CASSFQGVGGYTF; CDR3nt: TGTGCCAGCAGCTTCCAGGGGGTTGGTGGCTACACCTTC
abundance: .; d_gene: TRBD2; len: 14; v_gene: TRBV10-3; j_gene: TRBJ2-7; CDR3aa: CAISLSGSVYEQYF; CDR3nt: TGTGCCATCAGCCTTAGCGGGAGCGTCTACGAGCAGTACTTC
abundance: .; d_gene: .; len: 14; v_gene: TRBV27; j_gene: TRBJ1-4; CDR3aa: CASSLKFEYEKLFF; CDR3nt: TGTGCCAGCAGTTTAAAGTTTGAGTATGAAAAACTGTTTTTT
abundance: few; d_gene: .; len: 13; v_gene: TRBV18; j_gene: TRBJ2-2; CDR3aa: CASSYRDPGELFF; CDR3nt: TGTGCCAGCTCTTACAGGGATCCCGGGGAGCTGTTTTTT
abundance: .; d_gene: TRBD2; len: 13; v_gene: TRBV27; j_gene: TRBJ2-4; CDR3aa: CASSRGDENIQYF; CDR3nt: TGTGCCAGCAGTCGGGGGGACGAAAACATTCAGTACTTC
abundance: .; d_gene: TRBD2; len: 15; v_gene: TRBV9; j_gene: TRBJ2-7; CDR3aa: CASSVAAGVGYEQYF; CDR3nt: TGTGCCAGCAGCGTAGCGGCGGGAGTGGGCTACGAGCAGTACTTC
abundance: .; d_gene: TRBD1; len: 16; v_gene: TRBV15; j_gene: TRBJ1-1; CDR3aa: CATSRDLPWTGNEAFF; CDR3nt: TGTGCCACCAGCAGAGATTTGCCGTGGACAGGCAATGAAGCTTTCTTT
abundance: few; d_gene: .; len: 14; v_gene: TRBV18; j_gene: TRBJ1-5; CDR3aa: CASSRTRLNQPQHF; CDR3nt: TGTGCCAGCTCAAGGACACGACTCAATCAGCCCCAGCATTTT
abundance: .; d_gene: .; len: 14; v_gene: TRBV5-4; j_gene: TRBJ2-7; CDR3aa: CASSPGLATGEQYF; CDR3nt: TGTGCCAGCAGCCCAGGACTCGCAACTGGGGAGCAGTACTTC
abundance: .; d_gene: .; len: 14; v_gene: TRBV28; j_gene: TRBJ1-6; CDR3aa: CASSLDSSNSPLHF; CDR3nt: TGTGCCAGCAGTTTAGACAGCTCTAATTCACCCCTCCACTTT
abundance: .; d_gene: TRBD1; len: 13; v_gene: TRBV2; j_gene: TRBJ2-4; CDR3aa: CASSGTGKNIQYF; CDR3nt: TGTGCCAGCAGTGGGACAGGGAAAAACATTCAGTACTTC
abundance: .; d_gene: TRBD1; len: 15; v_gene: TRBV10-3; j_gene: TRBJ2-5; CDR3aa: CAISESGGTGETQYF; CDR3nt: TGTGCCATCAGTGAGTCAGGAGGGACAGGGGAGACCCAGTACTTC
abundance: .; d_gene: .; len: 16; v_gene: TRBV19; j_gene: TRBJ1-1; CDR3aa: CASRGARRAEDTEAFF; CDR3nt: TGTGCCAGTAGGGGAGCACGACGGGCAGAAGACACTGAAGCTTTCTTT
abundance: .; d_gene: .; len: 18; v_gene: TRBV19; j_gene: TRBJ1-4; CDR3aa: CASSTSGGFGATNEKLFF; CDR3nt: TGTGCCAGTAGTACCTCGGGGGGCTTCGGTGCAACTAATGAAAAACTGTTTTTT
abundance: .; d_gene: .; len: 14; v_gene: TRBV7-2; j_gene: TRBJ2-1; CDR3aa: CASSLAGLFRPPFF; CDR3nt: TGTGCCAGCAGCTTAGCGGGGCTATTTCGCCCCCCGTTCTTC
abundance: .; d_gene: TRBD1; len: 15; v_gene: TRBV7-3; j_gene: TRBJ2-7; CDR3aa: CASSPQTGGTYEQYF; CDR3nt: TGTGCCAGCAGCCCTCAGACAGGGGGCACCTACGAGCAGTACTTC
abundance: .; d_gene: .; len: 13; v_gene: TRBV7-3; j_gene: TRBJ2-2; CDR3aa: CASSLSGPGELFF; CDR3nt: TGTGCCAGCAGCTTATCAGGGCCCGGGGAGCTGTTTTTT
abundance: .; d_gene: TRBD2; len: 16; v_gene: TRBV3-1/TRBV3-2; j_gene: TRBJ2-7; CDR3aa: CASSQDKLAPSYEQYF; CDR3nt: TGTGCCAGCAGCCAAGATAAACTAGCGCCATCCTACGAGCAGTACTTC
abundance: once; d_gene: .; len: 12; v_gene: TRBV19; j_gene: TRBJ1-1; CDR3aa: CASAHGNTEAFF; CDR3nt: TGTGCCAGTGCACATGGTAACACTGAAGCTTTCTTT
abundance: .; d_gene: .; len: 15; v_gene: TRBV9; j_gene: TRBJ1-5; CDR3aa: CASSVGPSSNQPQHF; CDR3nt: TGTGCCAGCAGCGTAGGGCCTTCTAGCAATCAGCCCCAGCATTTT
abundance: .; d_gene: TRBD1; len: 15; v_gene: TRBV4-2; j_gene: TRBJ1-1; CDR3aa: CASSQRTGTNTEAFF; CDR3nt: TGTGCCAGCAGCCAACGGACAGGGACGAACACTGAAGCTTTCTTT
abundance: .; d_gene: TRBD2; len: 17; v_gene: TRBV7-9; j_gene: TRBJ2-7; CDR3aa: CASSRLAGVSKGWEQYF; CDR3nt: TGTGCCAGCAGCCGTTTAGCGGGAGTCTCCAAAGGGTGGGAGCAGTACTTC
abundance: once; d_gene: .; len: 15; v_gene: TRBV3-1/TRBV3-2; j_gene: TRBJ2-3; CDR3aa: CASSFRVLGTDTQYF; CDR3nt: TGTGCCAGCAGCTTCAGGGTTTTGGGCACAGATACGCAGTATTTT
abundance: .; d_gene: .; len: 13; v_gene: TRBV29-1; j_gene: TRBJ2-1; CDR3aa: CSVKKQLYNEQFF; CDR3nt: TGCAGCGTTAAGAAGCAACTCTACAATGAGCAGTTCTTC
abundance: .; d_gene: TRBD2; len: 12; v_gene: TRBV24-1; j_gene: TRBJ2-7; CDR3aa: CATSQAGDEQYF; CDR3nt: TGTGCCACCAGTCAAGCGGGGGACGAGCAGTACTTC
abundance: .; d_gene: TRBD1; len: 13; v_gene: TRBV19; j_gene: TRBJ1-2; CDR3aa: CASSTGTVYGYTF; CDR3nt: TGTGCCAGTAGTACCGGGACAGTCTATGGCTACACCTTC
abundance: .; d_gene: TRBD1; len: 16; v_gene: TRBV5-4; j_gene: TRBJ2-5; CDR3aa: CASSPGQVQFMETQYF; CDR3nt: TGTGCCAGCAGCCCAGGACAGGTGCAATTTATGGAGACCCAGTACTTC
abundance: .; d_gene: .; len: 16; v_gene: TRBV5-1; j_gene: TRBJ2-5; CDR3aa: CASSQALRVVAETQYF; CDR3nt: TGCGCCAGCAGCCAGGCCCTCAGGGTTGTGGCGGAGACCCAGTACTTC
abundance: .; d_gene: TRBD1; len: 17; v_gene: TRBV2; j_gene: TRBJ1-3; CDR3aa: CASKQWDTGTAGNTIYF; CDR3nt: TGTGCCAGCAAACAATGGGACACCGGGACAGCTGGAAACACCATATATTTT
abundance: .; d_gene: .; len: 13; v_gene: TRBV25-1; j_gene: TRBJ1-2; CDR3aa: CASSTGSNYGYTF; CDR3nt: TGTGCCAGCAGTACAGGATCTAACTATGGCTACACCTTC
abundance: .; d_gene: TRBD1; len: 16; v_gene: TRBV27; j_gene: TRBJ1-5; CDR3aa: CASSSQSDRDNQPQHF; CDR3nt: TGTGCCAGCAGTAGCCAATCGGACAGGGACAATCAGCCCCAGCATTTT
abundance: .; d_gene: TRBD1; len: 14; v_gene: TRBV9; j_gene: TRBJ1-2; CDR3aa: CASSVYETGVGYTF; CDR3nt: TGTGCCAGCAGCGTCTACGAGACAGGGGTCGGCTACACCTTC
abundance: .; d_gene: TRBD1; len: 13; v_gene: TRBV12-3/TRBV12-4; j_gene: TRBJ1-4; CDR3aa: CASRQDRGEKLFF; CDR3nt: TGTGCCAGCAGGCAGGACAGGGGTGAAAAACTGTTTTTT
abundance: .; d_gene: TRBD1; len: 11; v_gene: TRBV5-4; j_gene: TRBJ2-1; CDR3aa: CASSLGTGEIF; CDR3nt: TGTGCCAGCAGCCTGGGGACAGGGGAAATCTTC
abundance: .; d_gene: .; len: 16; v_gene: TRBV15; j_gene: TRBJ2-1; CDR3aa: CATRSLTGNSYNEQFF; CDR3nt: TGTGCCACCAGAAGCCTCACAGGGAACTCCTACAATGAGCAGTTCTTC
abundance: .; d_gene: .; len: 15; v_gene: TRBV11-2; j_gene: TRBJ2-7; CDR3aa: CASSLVSASVYEQYF; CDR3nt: TGTGCCAGCAGCTTAGTTTCGGCTAGCGTCTACGAGCAGTACTTC
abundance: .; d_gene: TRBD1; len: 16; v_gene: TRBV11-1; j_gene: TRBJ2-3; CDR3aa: CASSLAGQGASDTQYF; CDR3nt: TGTGCCAGCAGCTTAGCGGGACAGGGGGCTTCAGATACGCAGTATTTT
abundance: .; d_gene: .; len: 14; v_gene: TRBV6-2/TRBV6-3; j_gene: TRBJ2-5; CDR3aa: CASSYGAVYGTQYF; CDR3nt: TGTGCCAGCAGTTACGGGGCGGTTTATGGGACCCAGTACTTC
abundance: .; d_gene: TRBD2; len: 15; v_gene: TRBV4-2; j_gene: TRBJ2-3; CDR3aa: CASRVLAGSTDTQYF; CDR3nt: TGTGCCAGCAGGGTATTAGCGGGGAGCACAGATACGCAGTATTTT
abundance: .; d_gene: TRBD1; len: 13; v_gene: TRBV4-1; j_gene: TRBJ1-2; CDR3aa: CASSQWDSDGYTF; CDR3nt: TGCGCCAGCAGCCAATGGGACAGCGATGGCTACACCTTC
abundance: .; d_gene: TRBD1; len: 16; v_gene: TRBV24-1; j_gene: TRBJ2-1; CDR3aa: CATSRTGTGVYNEQFF; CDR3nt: TGTGCCACCTCACGCACCGGGACAGGGGTCTACAATGAGCAGTTCTTC
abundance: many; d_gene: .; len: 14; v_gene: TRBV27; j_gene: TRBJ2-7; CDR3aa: CASSSISLGYEQYF; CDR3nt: TGTGCCAGCAGTTCGATCTCCCTCGGGTACGAGCAGTACTTC
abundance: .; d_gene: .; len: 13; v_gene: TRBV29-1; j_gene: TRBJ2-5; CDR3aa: CSVERGRGETQYF; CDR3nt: TGCAGCGTTGAAAGGGGCAGGGGAGAGACCCAGTACTTC
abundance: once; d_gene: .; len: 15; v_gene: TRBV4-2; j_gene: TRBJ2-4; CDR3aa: CASSQDRSDKNIQYF; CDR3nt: TGTGCCAGCAGCCAAGACAGGTCTGACAAAAACATTCAGTACTTC
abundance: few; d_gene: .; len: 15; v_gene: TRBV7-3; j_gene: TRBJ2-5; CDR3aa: CASSPTGLRQETQYF; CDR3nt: TGTGCCAGCAGCCCCACGGGACTGCGTCAAGAGACCCAGTACTTC
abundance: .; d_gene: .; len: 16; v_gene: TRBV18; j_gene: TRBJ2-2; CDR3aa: CASSPFTRINTGELFF; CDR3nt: TGTGCCAGCTCACCATTTACTCGAATAAACACCGGGGAGCTGTTTTTT
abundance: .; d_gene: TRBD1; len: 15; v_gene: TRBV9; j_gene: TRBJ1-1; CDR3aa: CASDATGKMNTEAFF; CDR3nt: TGTGCCAGTGATGCGACAGGGAAAATGAACACTGAAGCTTTCTTT
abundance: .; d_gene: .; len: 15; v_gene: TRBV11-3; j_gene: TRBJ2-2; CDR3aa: CASSLDRGVTGELFF; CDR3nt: TGTGCCAGCAGCTTAGATCGGGGAGTCACCGGGGAGCTGTTTTTT
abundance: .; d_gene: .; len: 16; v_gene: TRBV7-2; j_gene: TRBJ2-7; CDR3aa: CASSSDPERASNEQYF; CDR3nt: TGTGCCAGCAGCTCCGACCCTGAACGAGCGTCCAACGAGCAGTACTTC
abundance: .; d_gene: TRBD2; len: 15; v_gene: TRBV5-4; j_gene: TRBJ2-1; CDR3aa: CASSGSGTRYNEQFF; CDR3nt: TGTGCCAGCAGCGGTAGCGGGACTCGGTACAATGAGCAGTTCTTC